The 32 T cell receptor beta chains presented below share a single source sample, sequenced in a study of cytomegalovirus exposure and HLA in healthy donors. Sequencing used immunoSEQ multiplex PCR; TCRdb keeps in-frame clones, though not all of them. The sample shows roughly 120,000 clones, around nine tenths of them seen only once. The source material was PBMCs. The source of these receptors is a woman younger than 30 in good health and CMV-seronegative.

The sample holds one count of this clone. The CDR3 sequence is CASSETIGLASNEQFF. The CDR3 bases are TGTGCCAGCAGTGAAACGATAGGACTAGCTTCTAATGAGCAGTTCTTC. The chain recombines TRBV6-1 with TRBJ2-1; 8 bases agree with TRBD2. The CDR3 spans 16 residues. The junction had 10 bases not matched to a gene; V was cut back by 2 bases and J by 7 bases. Germline V gene data show CDR1 as MNHNS and CDR2 as SASEGT.

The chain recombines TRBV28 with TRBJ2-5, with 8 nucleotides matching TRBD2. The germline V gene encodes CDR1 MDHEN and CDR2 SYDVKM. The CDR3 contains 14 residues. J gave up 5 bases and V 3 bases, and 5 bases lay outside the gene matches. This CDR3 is CASSFPTSEETQYF. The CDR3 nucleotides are TGTGCCAGCAGTTTTCCGACTAGCGAGGAGACCCAGTACTTC.

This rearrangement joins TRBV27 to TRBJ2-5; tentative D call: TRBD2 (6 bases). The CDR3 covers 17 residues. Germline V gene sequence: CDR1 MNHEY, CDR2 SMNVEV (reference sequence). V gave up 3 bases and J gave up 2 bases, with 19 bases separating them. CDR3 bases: TGTGCCAGCAGTTTCGGGCGACCGGGAGCCCATCAAGAGACCCAGTACTTC. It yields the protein CASSFGRPGAHQETQYF.

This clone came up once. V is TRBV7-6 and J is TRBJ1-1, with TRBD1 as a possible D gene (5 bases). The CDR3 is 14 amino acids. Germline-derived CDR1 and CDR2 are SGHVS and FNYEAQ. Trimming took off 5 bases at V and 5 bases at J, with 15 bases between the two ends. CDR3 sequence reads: CASSLGEGRTEAFF. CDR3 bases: TGTGCCAGCAGCCTCGGGGAGGGGAGGACTGAAGCTTTCTTT.

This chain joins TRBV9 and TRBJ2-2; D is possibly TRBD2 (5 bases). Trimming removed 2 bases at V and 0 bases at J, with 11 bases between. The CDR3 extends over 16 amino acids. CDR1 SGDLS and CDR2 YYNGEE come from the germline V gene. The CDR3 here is CASSVIGAANTGELFF. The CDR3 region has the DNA TGTGCCAGCAGCGTGATAGGAGCGGCGAACACCGGGGAGCTGTTTTTT.

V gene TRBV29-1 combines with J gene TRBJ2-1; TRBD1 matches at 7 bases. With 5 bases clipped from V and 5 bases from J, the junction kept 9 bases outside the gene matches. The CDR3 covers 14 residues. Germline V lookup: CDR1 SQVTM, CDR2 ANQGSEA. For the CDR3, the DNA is TGCAGCGTTAAAAGGAGAACAGGGGACAATGAGCAGTTCTTC. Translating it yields CSVKRRTGDNEQFF.

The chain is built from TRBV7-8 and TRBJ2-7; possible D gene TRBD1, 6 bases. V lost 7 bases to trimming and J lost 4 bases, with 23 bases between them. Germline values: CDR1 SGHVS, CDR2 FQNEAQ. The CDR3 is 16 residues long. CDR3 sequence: CASTRVGGINGYEQYF. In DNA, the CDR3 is TGTGCCAGCACGCGGGTAGGGGGAATAAACGGGTACGAGCAGTACTTC.

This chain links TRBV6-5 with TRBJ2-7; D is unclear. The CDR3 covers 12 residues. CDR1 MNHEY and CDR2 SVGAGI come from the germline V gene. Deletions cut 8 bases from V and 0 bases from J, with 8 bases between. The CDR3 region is CASGTGSYEQYF. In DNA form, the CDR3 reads TGTGCCAGCGGAACGGGCTCCTACGAGCAGTACTTC.

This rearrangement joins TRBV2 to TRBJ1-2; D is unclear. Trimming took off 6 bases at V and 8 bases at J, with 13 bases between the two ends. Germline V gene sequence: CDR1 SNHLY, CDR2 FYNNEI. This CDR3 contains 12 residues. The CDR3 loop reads CASRDSLGGYTF. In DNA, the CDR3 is TGTGCCAGCAGGGACTCCCTCGGGGGCTACACCTTC.

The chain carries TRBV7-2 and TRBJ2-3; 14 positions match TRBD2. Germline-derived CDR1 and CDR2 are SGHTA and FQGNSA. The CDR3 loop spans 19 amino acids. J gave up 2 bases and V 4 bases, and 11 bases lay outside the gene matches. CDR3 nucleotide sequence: TGTGCCAGCAGCTCCCTAAACAGACTAGCGGGGGGGTTCACAGATACGCAGTATTTT. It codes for CASSSLNRLAGGFTDTQYF.

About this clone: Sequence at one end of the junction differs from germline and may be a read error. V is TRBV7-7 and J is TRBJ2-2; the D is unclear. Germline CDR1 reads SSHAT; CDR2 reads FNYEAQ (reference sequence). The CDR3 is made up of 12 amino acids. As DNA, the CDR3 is TGTGCTAGCAGCCCTTTGACCGGGGAGCTGTTTTTT. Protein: CASSPLTGELFF. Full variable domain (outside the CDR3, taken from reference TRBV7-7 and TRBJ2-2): GAGVSQSPRYKVTKRGQDVTLRCDPISSHATLYWYQQALGQGPEFLTYFNYEAQPDKSGLPSDRFSAERPEGSISTLTIQRTEQRDSAMYRCASSPLTGELFFGEGSRLTVL.

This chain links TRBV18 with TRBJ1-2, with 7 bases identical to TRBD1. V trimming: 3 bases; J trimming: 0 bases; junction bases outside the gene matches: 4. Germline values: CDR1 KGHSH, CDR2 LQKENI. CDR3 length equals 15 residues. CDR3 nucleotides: TGTGCCAGCTCACCGCCGGGACAGTCTAACTATGGCTACACCTTC. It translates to CASSPPGQSNYGYTF.

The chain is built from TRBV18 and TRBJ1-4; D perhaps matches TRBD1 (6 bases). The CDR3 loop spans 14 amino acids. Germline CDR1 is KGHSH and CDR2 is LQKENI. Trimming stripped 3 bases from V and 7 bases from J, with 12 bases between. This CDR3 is CASSPTVQGEKLFF. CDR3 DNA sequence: TGTGCCAGCTCACCGACCGTACAGGGTGAAAAACTGTTTTTT.

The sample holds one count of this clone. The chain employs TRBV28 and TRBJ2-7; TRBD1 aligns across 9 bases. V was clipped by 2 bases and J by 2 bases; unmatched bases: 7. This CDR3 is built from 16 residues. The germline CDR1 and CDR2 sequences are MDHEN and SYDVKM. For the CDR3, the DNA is TGTGCCAGCAGTTTAAATCCGGGACAGGGCCCCTACGAGCAGTACTTC. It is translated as CASSLNPGQGPYEQYF.

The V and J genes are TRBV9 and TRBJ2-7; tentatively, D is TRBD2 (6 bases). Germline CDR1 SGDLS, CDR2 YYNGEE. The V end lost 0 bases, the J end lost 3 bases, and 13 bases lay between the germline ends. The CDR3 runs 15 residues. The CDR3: CASSVGGVSDYEQYF. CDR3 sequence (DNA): TGTGCCAGCAGCGTAGGGGGGGTCTCTGACTACGAGCAGTACTTC.

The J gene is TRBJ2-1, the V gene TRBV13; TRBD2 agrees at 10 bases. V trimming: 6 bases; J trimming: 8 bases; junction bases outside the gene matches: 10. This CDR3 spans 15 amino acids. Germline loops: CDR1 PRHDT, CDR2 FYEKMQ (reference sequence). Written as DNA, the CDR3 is TGTGCCAGCAGTTTTCTAGCGGGAGTCAAAGATGAGCAGTTCTTC. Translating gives CASSFLAGVKDEQFF.

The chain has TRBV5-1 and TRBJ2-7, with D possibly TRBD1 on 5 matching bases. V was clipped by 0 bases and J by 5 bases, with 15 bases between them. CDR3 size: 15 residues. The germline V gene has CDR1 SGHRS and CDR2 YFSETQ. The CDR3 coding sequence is TGCGCCAGCAGCTTGGCACCAGGGTACCTGGACGAGCAGTACTTC. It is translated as CASSLAPGYLDEQYF.

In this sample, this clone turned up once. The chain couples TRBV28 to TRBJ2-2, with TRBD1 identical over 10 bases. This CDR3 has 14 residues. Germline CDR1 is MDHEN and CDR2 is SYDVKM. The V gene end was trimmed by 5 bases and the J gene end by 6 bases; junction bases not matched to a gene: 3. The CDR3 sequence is CASSSGQGAGELFF. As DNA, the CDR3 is TGTGCCAGCAGTAGCGGACAGGGGGCCGGGGAGCTGTTTTTT.

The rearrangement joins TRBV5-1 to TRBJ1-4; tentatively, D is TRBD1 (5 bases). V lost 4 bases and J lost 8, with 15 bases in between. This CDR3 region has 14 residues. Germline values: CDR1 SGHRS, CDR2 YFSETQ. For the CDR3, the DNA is TGCGCCAGCAGCCCGGGCCCAGGGCAGGAAAAACTGTTTTTT. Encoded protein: CASSPGPGQEKLFF.

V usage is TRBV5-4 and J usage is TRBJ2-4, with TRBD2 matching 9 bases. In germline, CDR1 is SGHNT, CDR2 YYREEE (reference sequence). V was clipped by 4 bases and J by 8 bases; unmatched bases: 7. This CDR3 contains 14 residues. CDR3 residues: CASSAGLAEDIQYF. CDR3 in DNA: TGTGCCAGCAGCGCGGGACTAGCTGAGGACATTCAGTACTTC. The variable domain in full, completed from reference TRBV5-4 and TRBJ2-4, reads ETGVTQSPTHLIKTRGQQVTLRCSSQSGHNTVSWYQQALGQGPQFIFQYYREEENGRGNFPPRFSGLQFPNYSSELNVNALELDDSALYLCASSAGLAEDIQYFGAGTRLSVL.

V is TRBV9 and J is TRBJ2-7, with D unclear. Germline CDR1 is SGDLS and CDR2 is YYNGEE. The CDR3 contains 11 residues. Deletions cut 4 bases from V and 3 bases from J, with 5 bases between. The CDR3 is CASSPGYEQYF. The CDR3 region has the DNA TGTGCCAGCAGCCCCGGCTACGAGCAGTACTTC.

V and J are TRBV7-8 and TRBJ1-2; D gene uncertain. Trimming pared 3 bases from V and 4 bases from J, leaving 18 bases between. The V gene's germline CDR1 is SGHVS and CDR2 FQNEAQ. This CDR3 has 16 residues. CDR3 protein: CASSFRPGREGYGYTF. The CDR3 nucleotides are TGTGCCAGCAGCTTTCGTCCGGGTCGGGAGGGCTATGGCTACACCTTC.

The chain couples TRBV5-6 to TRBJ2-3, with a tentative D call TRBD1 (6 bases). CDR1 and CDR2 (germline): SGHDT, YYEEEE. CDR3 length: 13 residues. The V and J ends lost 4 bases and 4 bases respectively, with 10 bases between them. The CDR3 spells CASSIQGPDTQYF. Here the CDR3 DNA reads TGTGCCAGCAGCATACAGGGTCCAGATACGCAGTATTTT.

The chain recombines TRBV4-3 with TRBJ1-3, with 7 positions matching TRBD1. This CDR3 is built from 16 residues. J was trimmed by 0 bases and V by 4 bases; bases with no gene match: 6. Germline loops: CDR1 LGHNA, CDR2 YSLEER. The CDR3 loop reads CASSLSHRGSGNTIYF. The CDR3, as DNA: TGCGCCAGCAGCCTATCCCACAGGGGCTCTGGAAACACCATATATTTT.

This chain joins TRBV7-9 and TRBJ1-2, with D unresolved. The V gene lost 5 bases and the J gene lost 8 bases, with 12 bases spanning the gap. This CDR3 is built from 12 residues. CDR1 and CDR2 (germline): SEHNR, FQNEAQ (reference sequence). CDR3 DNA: TGTGCCAGCAGCCCGAGACTGAGAGGCTACACCTTC. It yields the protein CASSPRLRGYTF.

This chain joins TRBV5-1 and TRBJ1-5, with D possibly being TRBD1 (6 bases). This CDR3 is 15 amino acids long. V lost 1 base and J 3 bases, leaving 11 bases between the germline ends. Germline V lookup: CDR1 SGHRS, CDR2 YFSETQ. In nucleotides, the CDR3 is TGCGCCAGCAGCTTGACAGGGAACAACAATCAGCCCCAGCATTTT. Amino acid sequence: CASSLTGNNNQPQHF.

Here the CDR3 DNA reads TGTGCCAGTACGACTACGAACACCGGGGAGCTGTTTTTT. Translating it yields CASTTTNTGELFF. This sequence joins TRBV19 and TRBJ2-2; D possibly corresponds to TRBD2 (5 bases). CDR1 LNHDA and CDR2 SQIVND come from the germline V gene (reference sequence). Trimming stripped 7 bases from V and 0 bases from J, with 6 bases between. The CDR3 contains 13 residues. Full variable domain (rest looked up from reference TRBV19 and TRBJ2-2): DGGITQSPKYLFRKEGQNVTLSCEQNLNHDAMYWYRQDPGQGLRLIYYSQIVNDFQKGDIAEGYSVSREKKESFPLTVTSAQKNPTAFYLCASTTTNTGELFFGEGSRLTVL.

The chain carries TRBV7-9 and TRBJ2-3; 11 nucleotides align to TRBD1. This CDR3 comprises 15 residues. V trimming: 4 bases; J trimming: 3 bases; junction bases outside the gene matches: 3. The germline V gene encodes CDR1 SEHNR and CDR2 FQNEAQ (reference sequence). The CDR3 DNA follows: TGTGCCAGCAGCTCCGGACAGGGGGCAACAGATACGCAGTATTTT. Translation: CASSSGQGATDTQYF.

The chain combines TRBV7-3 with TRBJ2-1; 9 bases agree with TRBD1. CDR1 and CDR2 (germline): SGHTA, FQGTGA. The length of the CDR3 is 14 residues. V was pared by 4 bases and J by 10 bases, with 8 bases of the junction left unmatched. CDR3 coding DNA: TGTGCCAGCAGCTCAGGGACAGGGCATCAGGAGCAGTTCTTC. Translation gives CASSSGTGHQEQFF.

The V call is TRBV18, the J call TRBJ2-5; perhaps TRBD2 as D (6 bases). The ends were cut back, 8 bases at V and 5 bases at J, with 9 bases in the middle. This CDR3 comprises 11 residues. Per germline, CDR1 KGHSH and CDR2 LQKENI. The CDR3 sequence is CASASGETQYF. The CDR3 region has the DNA TGTGCCAGCGCAAGCGGGGAGACCCAGTACTTC.

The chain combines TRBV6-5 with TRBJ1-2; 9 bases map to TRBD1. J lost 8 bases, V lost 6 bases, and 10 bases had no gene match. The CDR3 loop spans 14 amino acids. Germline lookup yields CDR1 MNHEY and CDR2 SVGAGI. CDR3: CASSPGQGAFGYTF. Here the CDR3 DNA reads TGTGCCAGCAGCCCGGGACAGGGAGCATTCGGCTACACCTTC.

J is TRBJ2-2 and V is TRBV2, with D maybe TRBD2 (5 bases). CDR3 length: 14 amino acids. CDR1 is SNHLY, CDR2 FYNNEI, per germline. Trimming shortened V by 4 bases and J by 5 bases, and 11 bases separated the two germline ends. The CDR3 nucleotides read TGTGCCAGCAGTGGAGGTGGGAGAACCGGGGAGCTGTTTTTT. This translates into CASSGGGRTGELFF.